The rows below give T cell receptor beta chains drawn from one sample of a study of blood T cell repertoires in COVID-19. Profiled with immunoSEQ multiplex PCR; TCRdb holds only in-frame clones, not every one. The sample comprises 130,000 or so clones, under 85% of which are singletons, and 12% rests with the top ten. The material sequenced was peripheral blood. These receptors originate from a woman aged 55-70 years with acute or convalescent COVID-19. The conserved cysteine and the conserved F or W are not part of the CDR3 here.

j_call v_call cdr3_aa
TRBJ1-1 TRBV6-5 ASTGRGDTEAF
TRBJ1-1 TRBV27 ASSETTGPTEAF
TRBJ1-4 TRBV9 ASSPDRVRVSGGEKLF
TRBJ2-2 TRBV5-6 ASFGLAAFNTGELF
TRBJ1-4 TRBV5-1 ASSRGSTNEKLF
TRBJ1-2 TRBV2 ASSDLVDTYGYT
TRBJ1-3 TRBV5-4 ASSTGTVPFSGNTIY
TRBJ1-3 TRBV6-5 ASSYTDRAVGNTIY
TRBJ2-1 TRBV10-3 AIGSGTSVNEQF
TRBJ2-3 TRBV9 ASSKTGTVTDTQY
TRBJ1-5 TRBV6-5 ASTPDRSQPQH
TRBJ2-2 TRBV4-2 ASSQGQNTGELF
TRBJ2-7 TRBV6-1 ASSEAYGGAPPSSYEQY
TRBJ1-5 TRBV15 ATSSKGTVNQPQH
TRBJ1-5 TRBV10-2 ASRDRFNQPQH
TRBJ1-1 TRBV19 ASREQGLGTEAF
TRBJ2-7 TRBV5-1 ASSFDSSYEQY
TRBJ2-1 TRBV12-3/TRBV12-4 ASSPGVGNEQF
TRBJ2-7 TRBV9 ASSIRPTGDSGEQY
TRBJ2-5 TRBV2 ASSVLGGVVETQY
TRBJ1-2 TRBV7-9 ASSSPGPQKNT
TRBJ2-3 TRBV21-1 ASSKRQGPFTDTQY
TRBJ1-2 TRBV15 ATSRDKSYGYT
TRBJ1-2 TRBV12-3/TRBV12-4 ASRRGRMDGYT
TRBJ1-5 TRBV19 ASSLQGERGPQH
TRBJ1-5 TRBV30 AWSGRSEQPQH
TRBJ1-6 TRBV13 ASSFYRGGRNSPLH
TRBJ1-2 TRBV19 ASSTQERYYGYT
TRBJ2-7 TRBV7-9 ASSLASGLIYEQY
TRBJ1-5 TRBV11-2 ASSLPFSDRLSNQPQH
TRBJ1-1 TRBV11-2 ASTSRGMGDTEAF
TRBJ1-1 TRBV12-3/TRBV12-4 ASSLSENTEAF
TRBJ1-6 TRBV5-1 ASSTTTGLRKNSPLH
TRBJ1-1 TRBV5-6 ASSFPGRGRTEAF
TRBJ1-1 TRBV2 ASSGGRGYTEAF
TRBJ2-3 TRBV27 ASSYGGSVRTDTQY
TRBJ1-6 TRBV7-2 ASSLGGGTGSPLH
TRBJ2-3 TRBV7-2 ASSSFVDTQY